This note documents a single T cell receptor beta chain sequence. The CDR3 covers 12 residues. V gave up 7 bases and J gave up 5 bases, with 10 bases separating them. Germline V gives CDR1 SGHTA, CDR2 FQGNSA. The protocol was immunoSEQ multiplex PCR, while the TCRdb copy is restricted to in-frame clones and leaves out a portion. This table holds under 150,000 clones, about 92% found once. The data belong to a study of blood T cell repertoires in COVID-19. V usage is TRBV7-2 and J usage is TRBJ2-3; D possibly corresponds to TRBD1 (6 bases). Sequences were obtained from peripheral blood. This clonotype originated in a man in his 60s with COVID-19, enrolled during active disease. CDR3 nucleotide sequence: TGTGCCAGCATCAAAGGGGGAGATACGCAGTATTTT. Amino acid sequence: CASIKGGDTQYF.